Presented here are 4 T cell receptor beta chains from one specimen sequenced in a study of blood T cell repertoires in COVID-19. Profiling relied on immunoSEQ multiplex PCR, and the TCRdb table lists in-frame clones only, not all of them. There are around 140,000 clones in the sample; 70% to 90% occur only once, and about 1.7% lies in the top ten. The sequenced sample consisted of peripheral blood. Every receptor here comes from a man aged 70 or older with acute or convalescent COVID-19.

V and J are TRBV7-8 and TRBJ1-5, with a tentative D call TRBD1 (6 bases). The CDR3 length is 14 residues. V dropped 5 bases and J dropped 3 bases, with 11 bases sitting between them. CDR1 is SGHVS and CDR2 is FQNEAQ in the germline V gene. The CDR3, as DNA: TGTGCCAGCAGCGCGGACAGATTCAATCAGCCCCAGCATTTT. It encodes CASSADRFNQPQHF.

The chain couples TRBV11-2 to TRBJ2-1; 10 positions agree with TRBD2. Trimming took 0 bases from V and 7 from J; bases not matched to a gene: 6. CDR1 SGHAT and CDR2 FQNNGV come from the germline V gene. This CDR3 spans 16 amino acids. CDR3 in amino acids: CASSLDAAGGPNEQFF. CDR3 nucleotides: TGTGCCAGCAGCTTAGATGCAGCGGGAGGGCCTAATGAGCAGTTCTTC.

The chain links TRBV27 to TRBJ1-2; D not certain. V was shortened by 5 bases and J by 0 bases, with 10 bases between the two germline ends. The CDR3 sequence is 14 residues long. CDR1 is MNHEY and CDR2 is SMNVEV in the germline V gene (reference sequence). The CDR3 spells CASSRLQSNYGYTF. Written as DNA, the CDR3 is TGTGCCAGCAGTCGTCTACAGTCTAACTATGGCTACACCTTC.

V gene TRBV5-1 combines with J gene TRBJ1-2; D is unresolved. Germline lookup yields CDR1 SGHRS and CDR2 YFSETQ. Trimming removed 0 bases at V and 3 bases at J, with 15 bases between. The CDR3 is made up of 16 amino acids. CDR3 in amino acids: CASSLAPGSLDYGYTF. The DNA of the CDR3 is TGCGCCAGCAGCTTGGCTCCGGGGAGTCTTGACTATGGCTACACCTTC.